The clone carrying this TCR beta chain was recorded once. The sample comes from a study of cytomegalovirus exposure and HLA in healthy donors. This CDR3 has 13 residues. Germline CDR1 SGHTS, CDR2 YDEGEE. Deletions cut 2 bases from V and 7 bases from J, with 12 bases between. The PCR contained 60 Vbeta and 13 Jbeta primers. Profiled with immunoSEQ multiplex PCR; TCRdb holds only in-frame clones, not every one. In the table there are some 140,000 clones, over 60% of which are singletons. The sequenced material came from PBMCs. The sequence came from a male donor in good health and CMV-seropositive. The chain employs TRBV5-8 and TRBJ1-1, with D uncertain. The chain's CDR3 is CASSFSREYEAFF. DNA for the CDR3: TGTGCCAGCAGCTTCTCCCGGGAATATGAAGCTTTCTTT.